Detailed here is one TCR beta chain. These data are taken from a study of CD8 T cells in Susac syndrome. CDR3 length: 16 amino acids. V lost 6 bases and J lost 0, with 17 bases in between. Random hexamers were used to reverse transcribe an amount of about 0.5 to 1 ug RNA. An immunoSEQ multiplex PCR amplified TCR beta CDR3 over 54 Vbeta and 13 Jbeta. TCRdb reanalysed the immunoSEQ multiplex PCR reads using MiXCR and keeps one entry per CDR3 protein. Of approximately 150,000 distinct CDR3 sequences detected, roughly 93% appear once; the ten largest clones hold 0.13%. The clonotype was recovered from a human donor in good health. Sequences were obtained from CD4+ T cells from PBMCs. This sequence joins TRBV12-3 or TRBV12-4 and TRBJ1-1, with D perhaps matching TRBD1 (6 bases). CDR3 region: CASSGRTAPLNTEAFF. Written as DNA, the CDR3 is TGTGCCAGCAGCGGGCGGACAGCTCCCTTGAACACTGAAGCTTTCTTT.